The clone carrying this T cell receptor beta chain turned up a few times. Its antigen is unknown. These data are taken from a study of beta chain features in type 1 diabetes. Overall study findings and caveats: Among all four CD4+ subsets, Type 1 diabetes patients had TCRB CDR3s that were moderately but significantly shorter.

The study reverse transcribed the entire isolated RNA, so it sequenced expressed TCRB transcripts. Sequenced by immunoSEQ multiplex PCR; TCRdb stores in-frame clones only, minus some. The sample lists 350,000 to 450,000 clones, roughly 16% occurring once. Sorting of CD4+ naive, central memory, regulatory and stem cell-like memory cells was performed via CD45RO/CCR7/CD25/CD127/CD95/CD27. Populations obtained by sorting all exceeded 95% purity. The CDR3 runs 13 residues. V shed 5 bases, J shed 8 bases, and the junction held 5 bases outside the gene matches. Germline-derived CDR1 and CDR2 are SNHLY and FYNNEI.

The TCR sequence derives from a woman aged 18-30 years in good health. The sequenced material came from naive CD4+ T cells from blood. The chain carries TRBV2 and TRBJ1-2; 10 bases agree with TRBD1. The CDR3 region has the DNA TGTGCCAGCAGTCGACAGGGGGCGGAGGGCTACACCTTC. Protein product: CASSRQGAEGYTF.